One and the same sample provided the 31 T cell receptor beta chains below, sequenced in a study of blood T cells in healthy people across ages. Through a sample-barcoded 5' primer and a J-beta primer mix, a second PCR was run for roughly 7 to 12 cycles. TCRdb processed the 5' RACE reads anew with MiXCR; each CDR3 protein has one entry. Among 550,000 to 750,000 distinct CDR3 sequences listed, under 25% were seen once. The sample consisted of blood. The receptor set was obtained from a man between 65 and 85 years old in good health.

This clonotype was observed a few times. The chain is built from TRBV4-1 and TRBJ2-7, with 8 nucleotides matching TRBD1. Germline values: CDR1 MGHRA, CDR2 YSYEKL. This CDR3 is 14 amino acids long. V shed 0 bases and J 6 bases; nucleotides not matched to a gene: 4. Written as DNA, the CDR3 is TGCGCCAGCAGCCAAGATCACAGGGGGACCGAGCAGTACTTC. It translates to CASSQDHRGTEQYF.

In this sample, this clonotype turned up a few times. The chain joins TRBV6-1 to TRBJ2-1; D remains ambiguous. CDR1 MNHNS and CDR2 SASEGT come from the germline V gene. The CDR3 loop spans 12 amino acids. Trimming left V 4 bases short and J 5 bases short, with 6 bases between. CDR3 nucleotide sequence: TGTGCCAGCAGTGGGTTCGACAATGAGCAGTTCTTC. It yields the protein CASSGFDNEQFF.

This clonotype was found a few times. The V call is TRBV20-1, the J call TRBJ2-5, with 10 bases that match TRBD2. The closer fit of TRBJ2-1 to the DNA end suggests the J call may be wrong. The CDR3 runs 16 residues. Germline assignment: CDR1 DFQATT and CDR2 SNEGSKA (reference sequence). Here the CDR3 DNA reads TGCAGTGCTAACGAACCAAAAGCGGGAGGGCCGCATGAGCAGTTCTTC. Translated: CSANEPKAGGPHEQFF.

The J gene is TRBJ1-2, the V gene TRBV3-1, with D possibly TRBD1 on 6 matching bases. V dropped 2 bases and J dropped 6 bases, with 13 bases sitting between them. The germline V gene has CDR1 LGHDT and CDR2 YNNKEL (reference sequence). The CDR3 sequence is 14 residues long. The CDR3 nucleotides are TGTGCCAGCAGCCAACGGACAGAAAGAGATGGCTACACCTTC. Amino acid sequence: CASSQRTERDGYTF.

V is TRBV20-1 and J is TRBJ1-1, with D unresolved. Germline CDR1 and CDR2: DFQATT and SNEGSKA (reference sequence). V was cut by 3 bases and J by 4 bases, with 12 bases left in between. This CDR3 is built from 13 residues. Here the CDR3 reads CSARMGSTTEAFF. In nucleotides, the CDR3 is TGCAGTGCTAGGATGGGGTCGACCACTGAAGCTTTCTTT.

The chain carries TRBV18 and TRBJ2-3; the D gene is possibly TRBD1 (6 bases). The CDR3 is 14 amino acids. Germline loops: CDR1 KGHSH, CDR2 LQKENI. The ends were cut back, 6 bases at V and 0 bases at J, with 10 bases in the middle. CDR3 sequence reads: CASSRTESTDTQYF. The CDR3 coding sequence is TGTGCCAGCTCCCGGACAGAAAGCACAGATACGCAGTATTTT.

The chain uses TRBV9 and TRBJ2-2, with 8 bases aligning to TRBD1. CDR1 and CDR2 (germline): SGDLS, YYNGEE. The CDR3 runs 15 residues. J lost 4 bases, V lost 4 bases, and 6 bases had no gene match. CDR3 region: CASSLTGVGTGELFF. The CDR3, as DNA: TGTGCCAGCAGCTTGACAGGGGTTGGCACCGGGGAGCTGTTTTTT.

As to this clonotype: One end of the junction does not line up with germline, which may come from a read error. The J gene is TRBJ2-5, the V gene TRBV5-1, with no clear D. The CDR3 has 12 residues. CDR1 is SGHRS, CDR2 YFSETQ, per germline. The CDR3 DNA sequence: TGCGCCGGCAGCTTGGCCCGGGAGACCCAGTACTTC. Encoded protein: CAGSLARETQYF.

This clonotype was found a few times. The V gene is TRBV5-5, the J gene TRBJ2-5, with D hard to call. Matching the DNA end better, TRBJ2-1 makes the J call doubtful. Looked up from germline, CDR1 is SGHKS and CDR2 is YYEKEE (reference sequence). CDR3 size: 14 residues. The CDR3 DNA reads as TGTGCCAGCAGCGAACGCAGTTGGGCGCGTGAGCAGTTCTTC. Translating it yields CASSERSWAREQFF.

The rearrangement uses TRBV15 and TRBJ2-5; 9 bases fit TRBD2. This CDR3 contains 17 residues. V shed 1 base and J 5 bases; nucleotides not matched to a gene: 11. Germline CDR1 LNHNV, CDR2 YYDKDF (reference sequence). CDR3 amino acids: CATSRVEGSGSWETQYF. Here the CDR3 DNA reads TGTGCCACCAGCAGAGTAGAAGGTAGCGGGAGCTGGGAGACCCAGTACTTC.

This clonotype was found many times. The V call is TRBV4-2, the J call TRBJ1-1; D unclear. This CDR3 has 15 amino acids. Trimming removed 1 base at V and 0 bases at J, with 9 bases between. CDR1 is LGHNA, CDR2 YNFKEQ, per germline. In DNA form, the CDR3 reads TGTGCCAGCAGCCAAGTAGTCTTGGTGAACACTGAAGCTTTCTTT. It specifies CASSQVVLVNTEAFF.

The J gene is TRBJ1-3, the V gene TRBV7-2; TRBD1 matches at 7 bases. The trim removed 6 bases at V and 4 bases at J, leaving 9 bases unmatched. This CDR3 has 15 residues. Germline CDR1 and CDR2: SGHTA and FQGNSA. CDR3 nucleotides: TGTGCCAGCAGACCAGGGGGAAGGGGAGGAAACACCATATATTTT. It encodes CASRPGGRGGNTIYF.

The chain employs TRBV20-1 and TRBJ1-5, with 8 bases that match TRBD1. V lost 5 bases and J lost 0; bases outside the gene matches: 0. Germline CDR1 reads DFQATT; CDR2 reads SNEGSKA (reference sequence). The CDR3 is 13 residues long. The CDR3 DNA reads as TGCAGTGCTGGACAGGGTAGCAATCAGCCCCAGCATTTT. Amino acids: CSAGQGSNQPQHF.

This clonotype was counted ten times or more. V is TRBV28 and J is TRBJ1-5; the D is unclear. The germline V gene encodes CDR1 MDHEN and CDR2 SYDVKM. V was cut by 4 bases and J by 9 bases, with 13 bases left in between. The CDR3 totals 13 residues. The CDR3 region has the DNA TGTGCCAGCAGTTATTCAGATCGAAGGCCCCAGCATTTT. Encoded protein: CASSYSDRRPQHF.

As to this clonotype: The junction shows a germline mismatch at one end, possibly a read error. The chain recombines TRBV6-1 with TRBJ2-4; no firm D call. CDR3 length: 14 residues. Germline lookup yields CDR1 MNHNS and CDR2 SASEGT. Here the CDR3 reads CASSGSPGKNTQYF. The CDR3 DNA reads TGTGCCAGCAGTGGCAGTCCAGGCAAAAACACTCAGTACTTC.

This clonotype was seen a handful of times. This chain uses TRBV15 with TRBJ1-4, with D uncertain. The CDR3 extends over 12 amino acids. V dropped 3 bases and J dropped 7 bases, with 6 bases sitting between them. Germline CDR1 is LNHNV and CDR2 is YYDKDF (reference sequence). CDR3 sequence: CATSRTGEKLFF. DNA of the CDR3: TGTGCCACCAGCAGGACTGGTGAAAAACTGTTTTTT.

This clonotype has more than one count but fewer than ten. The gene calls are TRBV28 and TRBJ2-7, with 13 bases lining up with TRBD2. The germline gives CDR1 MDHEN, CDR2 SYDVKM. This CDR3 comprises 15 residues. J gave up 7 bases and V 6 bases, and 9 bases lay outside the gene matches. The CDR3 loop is CASRTSGRNYEEQYF. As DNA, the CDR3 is TGTGCCAGCAGGACTAGCGGGAGGAACTACGAGGAGCAGTACTTC.

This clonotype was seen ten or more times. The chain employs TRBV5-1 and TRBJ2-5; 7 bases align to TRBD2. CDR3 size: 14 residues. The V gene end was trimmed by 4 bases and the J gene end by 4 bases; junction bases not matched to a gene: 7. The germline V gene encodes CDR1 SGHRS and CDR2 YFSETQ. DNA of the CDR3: TGCGCCAGCAGCCCCCAAGCTAGCGGAGAGACCCAGTACTTC. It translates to CASSPQASGETQYF.

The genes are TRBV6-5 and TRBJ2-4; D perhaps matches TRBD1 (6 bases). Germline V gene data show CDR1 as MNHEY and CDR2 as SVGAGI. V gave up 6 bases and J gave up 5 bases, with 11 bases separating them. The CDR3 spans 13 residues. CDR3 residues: CASRAQGENIQYF. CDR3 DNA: TGTGCCAGCAGAGCACAGGGCGAAAACATTCAGTACTTC.

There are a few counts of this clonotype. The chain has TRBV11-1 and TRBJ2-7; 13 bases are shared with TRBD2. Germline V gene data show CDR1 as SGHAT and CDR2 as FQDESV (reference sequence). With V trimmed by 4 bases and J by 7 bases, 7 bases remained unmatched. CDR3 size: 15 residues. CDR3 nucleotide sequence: TGTGCCAGCAGCTCCACTAGCGGGAGGGCCAATGAGCAGTACTTC. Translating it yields CASSSTSGRANEQYF. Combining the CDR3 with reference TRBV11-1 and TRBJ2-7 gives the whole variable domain EAEVAQSPRYKITEKSQAVAFWCDPISGHATLYWYRQILGQGPELLVQFQDESVVDDSQLPKDRFSAERLKGVDSTLKIQPAELGDSAMYLCASSSTSGRANEQYFGPGTRLTVT.

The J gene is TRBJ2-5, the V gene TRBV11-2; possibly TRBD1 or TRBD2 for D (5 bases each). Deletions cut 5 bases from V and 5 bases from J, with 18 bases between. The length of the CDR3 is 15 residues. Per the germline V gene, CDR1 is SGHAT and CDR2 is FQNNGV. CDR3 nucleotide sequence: TGTGCCAGCAGCGGGGACGTATTCAGTCGGGAGACCCAGTACTTC. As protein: CASSGDVFSRETQYF.

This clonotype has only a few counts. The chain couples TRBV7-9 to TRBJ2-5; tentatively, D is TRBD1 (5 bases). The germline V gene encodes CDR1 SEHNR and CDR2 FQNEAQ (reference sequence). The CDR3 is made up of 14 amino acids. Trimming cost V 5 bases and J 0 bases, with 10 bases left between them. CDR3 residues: CASSATGHQETQYF. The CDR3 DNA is TGTGCCAGCAGCGCAACAGGCCACCAAGAGACCCAGTACTTC.

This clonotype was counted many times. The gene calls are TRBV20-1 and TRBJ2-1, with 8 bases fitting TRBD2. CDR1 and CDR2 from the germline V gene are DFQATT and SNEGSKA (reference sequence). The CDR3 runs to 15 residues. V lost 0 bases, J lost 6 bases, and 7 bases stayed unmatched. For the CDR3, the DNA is TGCAGTGCTAGAGATTGGCGGGAGGTCAGCAATGAGCAGTTCTTC. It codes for CSARDWREVSNEQFF.

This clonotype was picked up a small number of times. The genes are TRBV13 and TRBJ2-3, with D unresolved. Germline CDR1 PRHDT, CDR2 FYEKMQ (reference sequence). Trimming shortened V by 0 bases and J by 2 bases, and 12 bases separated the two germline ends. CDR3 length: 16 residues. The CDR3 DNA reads TGTGCCAGCAGCTTAGGGCAGACGAAAATCACAGATACGCAGTATTTT. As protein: CASSLGQTKITDTQYF.

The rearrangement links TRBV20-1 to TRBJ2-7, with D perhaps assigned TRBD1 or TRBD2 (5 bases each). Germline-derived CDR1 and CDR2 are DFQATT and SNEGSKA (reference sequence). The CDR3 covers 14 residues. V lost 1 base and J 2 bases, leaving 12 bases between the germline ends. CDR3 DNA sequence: TGCAGTGCTAGAGTGCCCGGGACCCCCTACGAGCAGTACTTC. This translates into CSARVPGTPYEQYF.

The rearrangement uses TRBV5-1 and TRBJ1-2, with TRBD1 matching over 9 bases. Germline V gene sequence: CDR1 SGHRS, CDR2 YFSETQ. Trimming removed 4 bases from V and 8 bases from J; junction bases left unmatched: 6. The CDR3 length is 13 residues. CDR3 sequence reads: CASSLETGGGYTF. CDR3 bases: TGCGCCAGCAGCCTGGAGACAGGGGGAGGCTACACCTTC.

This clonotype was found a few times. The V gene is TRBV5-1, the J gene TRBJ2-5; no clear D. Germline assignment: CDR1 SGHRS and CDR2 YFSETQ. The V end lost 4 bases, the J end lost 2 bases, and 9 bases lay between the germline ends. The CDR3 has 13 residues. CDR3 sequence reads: CASSKAGQETQYF. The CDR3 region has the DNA TGCGCCAGCAGCAAGGCCGGACAAGAGACCCAGTACTTC. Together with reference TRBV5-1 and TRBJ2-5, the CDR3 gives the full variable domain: KAGVTQTPRYLIKTRGQQVTLSCSPISGHRSVSWYQQTPGQGLQFLFEYFSETQRNKGNFPGRFSGRQFSNSRSEMNVSTLELGDSALYLCASSKAGQETQYFGPGTRLLVL.

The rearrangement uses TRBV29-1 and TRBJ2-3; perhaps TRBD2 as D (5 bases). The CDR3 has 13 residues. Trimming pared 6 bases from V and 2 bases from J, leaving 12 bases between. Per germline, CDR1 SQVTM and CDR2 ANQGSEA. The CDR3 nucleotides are TGCAGCGTGAGGGCCGGCATCACAGATACGCAGTATTTT. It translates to CSVRAGITDTQYF.

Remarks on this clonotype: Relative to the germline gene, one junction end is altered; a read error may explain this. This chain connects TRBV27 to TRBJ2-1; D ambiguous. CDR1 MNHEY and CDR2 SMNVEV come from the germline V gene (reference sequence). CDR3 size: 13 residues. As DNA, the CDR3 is TGTGCCAGCAGGCGGATCCTGAACAATGAGCAGCTCTTC. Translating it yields CASRRILNNEQLF.

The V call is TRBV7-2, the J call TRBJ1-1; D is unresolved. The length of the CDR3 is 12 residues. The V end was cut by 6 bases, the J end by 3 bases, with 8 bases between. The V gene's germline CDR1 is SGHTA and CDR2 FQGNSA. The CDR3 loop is CASRLEDTEAFF. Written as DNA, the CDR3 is TGTGCCAGCAGACTAGAGGACACTGAAGCTTTCTTT.

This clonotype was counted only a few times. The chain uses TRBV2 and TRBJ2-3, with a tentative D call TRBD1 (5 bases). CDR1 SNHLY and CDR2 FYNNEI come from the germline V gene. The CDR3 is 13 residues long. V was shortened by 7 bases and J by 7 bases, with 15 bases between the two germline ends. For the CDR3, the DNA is TGTGCCAGCATGGCCGACCAGGGTCATACGCAGTATTTT. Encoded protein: CASMADQGHTQYF.